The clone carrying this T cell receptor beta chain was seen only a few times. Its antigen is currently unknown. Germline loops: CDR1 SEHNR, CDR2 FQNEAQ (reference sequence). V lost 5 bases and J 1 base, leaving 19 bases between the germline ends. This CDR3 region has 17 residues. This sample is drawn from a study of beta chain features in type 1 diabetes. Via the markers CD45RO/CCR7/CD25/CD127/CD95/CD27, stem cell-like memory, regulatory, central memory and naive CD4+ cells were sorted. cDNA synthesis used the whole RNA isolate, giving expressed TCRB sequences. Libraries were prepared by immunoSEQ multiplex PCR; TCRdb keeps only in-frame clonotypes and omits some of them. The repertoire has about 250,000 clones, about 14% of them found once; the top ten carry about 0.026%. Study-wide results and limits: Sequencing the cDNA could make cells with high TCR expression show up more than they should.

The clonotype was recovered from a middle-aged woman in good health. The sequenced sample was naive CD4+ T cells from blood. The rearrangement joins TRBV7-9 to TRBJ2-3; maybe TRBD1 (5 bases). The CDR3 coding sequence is TGTGCCAGCAGCCCTCTTGACAGACCGTGGGGCACAGATACGCAGTATTTT. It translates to CASSPLDRPWGTDTQYF.